The 10 T cell receptor beta chains below come from one sample, sequenced in a study of patients and donors after allogeneic stem cell transplantation. MiXCR was run by TCRdb on the RT-PCR reads, yielding one entry per CDR3 protein. The top ten hold approximately 10% of the sample, which has a few hundred thousand distinct CDR3 sequences, 38% seen once. Sample: blood, either unsorted or a sorted T cell fraction (not recorded which). The receptors come from a human donor who was either an allogeneic HSCT recipient or a stem cell or donor lymphocyte infusion donor (not recorded which). It is not recorded whose cells these are; they may come from a transplant donor.

The V and J genes are TRBV6-5 and TRBJ2-7; 10 bases agree with TRBD1. The CDR3 length is 14 residues. Germline V gives CDR1 MNHEY, CDR2 SVGAGI. J lost 4 bases, V lost 4 bases, and 4 bases had no gene match. CDR3 coding DNA: TGTGCCAGCAGTTGGACAGGGGGTCTTTACGAGCAGTACTTC. As protein: CASSWTGGLYEQYF.

The chain employs TRBV2 and TRBJ1-1; D gene uncertain. The V gene's germline CDR1 is SNHLY and CDR2 FYNNEI. This CDR3 spans 15 amino acids. V dropped 2 bases and J dropped 6 bases, with 16 bases sitting between them. CDR3 region: CASSESSGRRAEAFF. The CDR3, as DNA: TGTGCCAGCAGTGAAAGTAGTGGGCGGAGGGCTGAAGCTTTCTTT.

This clonotype was counted a few times. The chain couples TRBV12-3 or TRBV12-4 to TRBJ1-2, with 8 bases matching TRBD1. This CDR3 contains 14 residues. V lost 5 bases and J lost 2; bases outside the gene matches: 4. The CDR3 here is CASSKGQDNYGYTF. The CDR3 DNA is TGTGCCAGCAGTAAGGGACAGGACAACTATGGCTACACCTTC.

Worth noting for this clonotype: An end of the junction does not agree with germline; a read error may underlie this. The chain employs TRBV12-3 or TRBV12-4 and TRBJ2-2, with D possibly being TRBD1 (6 bases). This CDR3 spans 17 amino acids. The DNA for the CDR3 is TGTGCCACCAGTTTTCGGCTGTCGACAGGGAACACCGGGGAGCTGTTTTTT. Amino acids: CATSFRLSTGNTGELFF.

V gene TRBV5-1 combines with J gene TRBJ2-6; D is uncertain. The V end was cut by 4 bases, the J end by 4 bases, with 9 bases between. Germline assignment: CDR1 SGHRS and CDR2 YFSETQ. CDR3 length equals 14 residues. The CDR3 loop reads CASSPRAGANVLTF. CDR3 bases: TGCGCCAGCAGCCCTCGGGCGGGGGCCAACGTCCTGACTTTC.

The chain couples TRBV6-1 to TRBJ2-7, with TRBD1 matching 8 bases. J lost 3 bases, V lost 1 base, and 5 bases had no gene match. The CDR3 length is 15 residues. The germline V gene encodes CDR1 MNHNS and CDR2 SASEGT. In nucleotides, the CDR3 is TGTGCCAGCAGTGAAGAAACAGGGGGTCGCTACGAGCAGTACTTC. Amino acids: CASSEETGGRYEQYF.

The chain has TRBV9 and TRBJ1-5; D unresolved. There are 15 residues in the CDR3. Looked up from germline, CDR1 is SGDLS and CDR2 is YYNGEE. The V gene lost 0 bases and the J gene lost 3 bases, with 10 bases spanning the gap. In DNA, the CDR3 is TGTGCCAGCAGCGTAGCTCCAGGCATCAATCAGCCCCAGCATTTT. Translation: CASSVAPGINQPQHF.

This sequence joins TRBV30 and TRBJ1-1; D gene ambiguous. CDR1 GTSNPN and CDR2 SVGIG come from the germline V gene (reference sequence). The CDR3 has 12 residues. Trimming pared 3 bases from V and 6 bases from J, leaving 11 bases between. In DNA form, the CDR3 reads TGTGCCTGGAGCCCTTCCGGGGCTGAAGCTTTCTTT. Protein sequence: CAWSPSGAEAFF.

There are a few counts of this clonotype. The chain uses TRBV24-1 and TRBJ1-5; D possibly corresponds to TRBD1 (5 bases). The germline V gene encodes CDR1 KGHDR and CDR2 SFDVKD. The CDR3 is made up of 14 amino acids. V gave up 3 bases and J gave up 9 bases, with 14 bases separating them. For the CDR3, the DNA is TGTGCCACCAGTGATCCCGGGGCCCTTGGGCCCCAGCATTTT. Its translation: CATSDPGALGPQHF.

The chain employs TRBV12-3 or TRBV12-4 and TRBJ2-1; D is uncertain. Trimming took 8 bases from V and 6 from J, leaving 8 bases between them. This CDR3 is built from 11 residues. The CDR3 region has the DNA TGTGCCAGCGCTTCGGGCAATGAGCAGTTCTTC. Its protein product is CASASGNEQFF.